This TCR beta chain was sequenced for a study of blood T cell repertoires in COVID-19. Study-wide context: Both acute and convalescent COVID-19 samples were obtained from the United States, Italy and Spain.

This table comes from immunoSEQ multiplex PCR, and its TCRdb copy is limited to in-frame clones, with some not included. Of around 170,000 clones in the sample, 80% to 90% are singletons; the top ten hold about 15%. Germline CDR1 is MNHEY and CDR2 is SVGAGI. The CDR3 runs 15 residues. Trimming took 2 bases from V and 0 from J, leaving 9 bases between them. Sequenced material: peripheral blood. The chain combines TRBV6-5 with TRBJ2-3, with D tentatively TRBD2 (6 bases). This clonotype originated in a man aged 25-45 years with active or convalescent COVID-19. The CDR3 sequence is CASSYAGSSTDTQYF. The CDR3 DNA reads TGTGCCAGCAGTTACGCGGGGAGTAGCACAGATACGCAGTATTTT.